The rows below give T cell receptor beta chains drawn from one sample of a study of identical twins. One entry per CDR3 protein results from TCRdb running MiXCR on the 5' RACE reads. The table records approximately 890,000 distinct CDR3 sequences, around 12% of them present only once. These same data were also listed under a study on yellow fever vaccine responses in identical twins.

Sequencing was carried out using PBMCs. The receptor set was obtained from a woman between 18 and 30 years old in good health. CDR3s include the opening cysteine and the closing phenylalanine or tryptophan. The D gene is left open where the match is weak. A clone size is listed for some rows: how often the clone was seen (once, few, many), or a class if it is expanded.

d_gene,j_gene,abundance,v_gene,CDR3nt,CDR3aa
TRBD2,TRBJ2-3,many,TRBV5-1,TGCGCCAGCAGTAGCGGGAGGGTCGGTACAGATACGCAGTATTTT,CASSSGRVGTDTQYF
NA,TRBJ2-1,NA,TRBV7-9,TGTGCCAGCAGCTTAGCGCTCAAAAACAATGAGCAGTTCTTC,CASSLALKNNEQFF
NA,TRBJ1-1,many,TRBV4-1,TGCGCCAGCAGCCCCCCGTGGGACACTGAAGCTTTCTTT,CASSPPWDTEAFF
NA,TRBJ2-5,NA,TRBV5-6,TGTGCCAGCAGCTTGGCGATAGACCAAGAGACCCAGTACTTC,CASSLAIDQETQYF
TRBD2,TRBJ2-7,NA,TRBV5-5,TGTGCCAGCAGCGCTGGACTAGCGGGACCTAAGTACTTC,CASSAGLAGPKYF
NA,TRBJ2-1,few,TRBV29-1,TGCAGCGTCCCGTGGGGTGGTTCCTACAATGAGCAGTTCTTC,CSVPWGGSYNEQFF
NA,TRBJ1-5,few,TRBV20-1,TGCAGTGCTGAGCGGGCACGAGGGGGTTCCCAGCATTTT,CSAERARGGSQHF
TRBD2,TRBJ2-1,few,TRBV29-1,TGCAGCGTTTTTGGCGGGAGGAGCAATGAGCAGTTCTTC,CSVFGGRSNEQFF
TRBD1,TRBJ2-3,NA,TRBV3-1,TGTGCCAGCAGCCCTAACGACTGGGACAGGGGAACAGATACGCAGTATTTT,CASSPNDWDRGTDTQYF
TRBD2,TRBJ2-1,many,TRBV20-1,TGCAGTGCTAGAGATCTAAGCGGGGGGGGCCAATTCAGGGAGCAGTTCTTC,CSARDLSGGGQFREQFF
NA,TRBJ1-4,few,TRBV6-1,TGTGCCAGCAGAGCGGGAAGGGGAGTCAAGGCAACTAATGAAAAACTGTTTTTT,CASRAGRGVKATNEKLFF